This entry describes one TCR beta chain. Antigen unknown. The sample contains more than one DNA sequence encoding this CDR3. Produced via immunoSEQ multiplex PCR; TCRdb's table is partial and in-frame only. In the table there are under 1 million clones, 90% to 95% of which are singletons. This specimen belongs to a study of shared clonotypes between healthy human individuals. Germline V lookup: CDR1 SEHNR, CDR2 FQNEAQ (reference sequence). There are 13 residues in the CDR3. The V end was cut by 5 bases, the J end by 2 bases, with 10 bases between. Study findings and constraints: Clonotypes shared by all four donors outscored non-shared clonotypes in generation probability. Sequencing depth was predicted to influence how clonotypes are shared among donors.

Naivety among CD8 cells was defined by CD45RO negativity and positive CCR7 selection, thereby excluding terminally differentiated effector memory CD45RA+ cells. The V gene is TRBV7-9, the J gene TRBJ2-7; possibly TRBD1 for D (5 bases). The specimen sequenced was naive CD8+ T cells sorted from blood. The clonotype comes from a young man in good health. CDR3 nucleotides: TGTGCCAGCAGCCCCCGACAGACCTACGAGCAGTACTTC. Protein: CASSPRQTYEQYF.